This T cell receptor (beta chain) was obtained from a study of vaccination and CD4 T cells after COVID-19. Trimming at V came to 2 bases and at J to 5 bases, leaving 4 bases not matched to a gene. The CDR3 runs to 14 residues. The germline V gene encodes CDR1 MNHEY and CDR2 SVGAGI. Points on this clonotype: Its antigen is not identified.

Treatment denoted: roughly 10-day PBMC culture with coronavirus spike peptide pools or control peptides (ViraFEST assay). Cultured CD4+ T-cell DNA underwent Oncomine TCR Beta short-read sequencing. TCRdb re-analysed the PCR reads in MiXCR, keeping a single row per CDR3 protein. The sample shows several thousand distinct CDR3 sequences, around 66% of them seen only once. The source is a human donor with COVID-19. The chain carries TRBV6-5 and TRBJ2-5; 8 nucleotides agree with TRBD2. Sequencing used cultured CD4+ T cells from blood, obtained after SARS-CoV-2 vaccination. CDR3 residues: CASSYPGGGETQYF. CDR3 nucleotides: TGTGCCAGCAGTTACCCCGGGGGGGGGGAGACCCAGTACTTC.